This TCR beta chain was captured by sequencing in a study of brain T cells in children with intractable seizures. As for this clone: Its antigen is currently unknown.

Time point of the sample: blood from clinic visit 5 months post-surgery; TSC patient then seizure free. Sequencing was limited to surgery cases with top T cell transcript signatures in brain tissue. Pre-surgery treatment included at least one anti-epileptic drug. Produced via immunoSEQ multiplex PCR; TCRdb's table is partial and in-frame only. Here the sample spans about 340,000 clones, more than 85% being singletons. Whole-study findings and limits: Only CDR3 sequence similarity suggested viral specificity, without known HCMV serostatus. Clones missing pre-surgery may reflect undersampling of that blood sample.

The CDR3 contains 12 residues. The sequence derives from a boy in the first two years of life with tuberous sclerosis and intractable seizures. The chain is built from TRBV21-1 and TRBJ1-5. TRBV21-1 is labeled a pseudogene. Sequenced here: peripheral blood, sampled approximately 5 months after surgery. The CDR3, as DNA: TGTGCCAGCAGCCGGGTGAAGCAGCCCCAGCATTTT. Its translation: CASSRVKQPQHF.